The T cell receptor beta chain under discussion was sequenced for a study of cytomegalovirus exposure and HLA in healthy donors. The wider study: The study's early data release held 75 million to 95 million unique TCRs from HLA-typed donors. Findings of the study overall: In vitro data verified a few CMV-associated chains as specific for CMV antigens. TCR beta V- and J-gene trimming was later associated with a missense DCLRE1C variant.

PCR primers comprised 60 Vbeta and 13 Jbeta primers. Libraries were prepared by immunoSEQ multiplex PCR; TCRdb keeps only in-frame clonotypes and omits some of them. The sample holds tens of thousands of clones, about two thirds seen once. This clone was detected only a few times. The antigen is unknown. Deletions cut 2 bases from V and 7 bases from J, with 6 bases between. CDR3 length: 12 residues. Germline V CDR1 and CDR2: MNHNY, SVGAGI (reference sequence). This chain joins TRBV6-6 and TRBJ2-1; the D is unclear. The material sequenced was PBMCs. This clonotype was obtained from a woman aged 40 to 50 in good health and CMV-seropositive. The chain's CDR3 is CASSYVGNEQFF. CDR3 nucleotide sequence: TGTGCCAGCAGTTACGTCGGGAATGAGCAGTTCTTC.